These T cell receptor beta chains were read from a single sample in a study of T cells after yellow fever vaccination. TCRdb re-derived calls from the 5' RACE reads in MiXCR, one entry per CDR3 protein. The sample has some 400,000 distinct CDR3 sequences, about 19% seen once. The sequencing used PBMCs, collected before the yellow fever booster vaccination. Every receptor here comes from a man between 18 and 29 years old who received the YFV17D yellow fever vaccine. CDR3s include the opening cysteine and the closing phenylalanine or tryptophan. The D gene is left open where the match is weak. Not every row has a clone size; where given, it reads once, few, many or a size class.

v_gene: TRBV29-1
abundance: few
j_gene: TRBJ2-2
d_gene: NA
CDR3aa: CSVEDRAGELFF
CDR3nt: TGCAGCGTTGAAGACAGGGCCGGGGAGCTGTTTTTT

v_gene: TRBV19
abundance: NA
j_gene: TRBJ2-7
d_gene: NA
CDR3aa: CASSIGRYYEQYF
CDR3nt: TGTGCCAGTAGTATAGGGCGGTACTACGAGCAGTACTTC

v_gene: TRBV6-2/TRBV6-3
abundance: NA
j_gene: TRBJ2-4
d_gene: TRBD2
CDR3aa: CASSFVLNSGTSGGRRLQNIQYF
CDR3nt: TGTGCCAGCAGTTTCGTCCTCAATTCCGGGACTAGCGGGGGCCGACGGCTCCAAAACATTCAGTACTTC

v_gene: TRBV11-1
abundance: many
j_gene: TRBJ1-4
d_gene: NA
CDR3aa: CASSATSTGGEKLFF
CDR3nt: TGTGCCAGCAGTGCCACTTCGACCGGAGGGGAAAAACTGTTTTTT

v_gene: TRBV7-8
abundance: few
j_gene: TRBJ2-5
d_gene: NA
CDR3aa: CASSAHEGGLETQYF
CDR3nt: TGTGCCAGCAGCGCACACGAGGGGGGGCTGGAGACCCAGTACTTC

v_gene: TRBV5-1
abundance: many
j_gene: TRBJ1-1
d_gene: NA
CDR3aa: CASSLGTLNTEAFF
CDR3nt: TGCGCCAGCAGCTTGGGGACACTGAACACTGAAGCTTTCTTT

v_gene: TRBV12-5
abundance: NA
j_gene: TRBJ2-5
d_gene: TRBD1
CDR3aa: CASVKGTGGVETQYF
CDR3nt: TGTGCTAGTGTCAAGGGGACAGGGGGCGTAGAGACCCAGTACTTC

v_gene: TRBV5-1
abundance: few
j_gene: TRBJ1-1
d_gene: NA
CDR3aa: CASSPRTSDTEAFF
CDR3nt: TGCGCCAGCAGCCCACGGACATCCGACACTGAAGCTTTCTTT

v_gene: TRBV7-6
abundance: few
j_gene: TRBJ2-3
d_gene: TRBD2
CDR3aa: CASSLTERGVDRGDTQYF
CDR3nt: TGTGCCAGCAGCTTAACGGAGCGGGGGGTCGATAGGGGAGATACGCAGTATTTT

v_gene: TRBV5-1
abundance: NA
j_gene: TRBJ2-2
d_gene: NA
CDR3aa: CASSPSPGEWNTGELFF
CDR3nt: TGCGCCAGCAGCCCATCCCCAGGGGAATGGAACACCGGGGAGCTGTTTTTT

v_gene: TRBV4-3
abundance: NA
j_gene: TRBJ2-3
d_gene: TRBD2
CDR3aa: CASSQEGGLHTDTQYF
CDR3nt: TGCGCCAGCAGCCAAGAGGGGGGACTACACACAGATACGCAGTATTTT

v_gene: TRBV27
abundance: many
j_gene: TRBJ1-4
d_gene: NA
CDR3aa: CASSLSPAQINEKLFF
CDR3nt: TGTGCCAGCAGTTTATCACCAGCACAGATTAATGAAAAACTGTTTTTT

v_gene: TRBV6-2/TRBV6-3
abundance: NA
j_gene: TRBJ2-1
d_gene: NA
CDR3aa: CASSYRLNEQFF
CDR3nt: TGTGCCAGCAGTTACAGGCTAAATGAGCAGTTCTTC

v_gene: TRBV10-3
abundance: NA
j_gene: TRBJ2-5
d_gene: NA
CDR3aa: CAIGRGSQETQYF
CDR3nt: TGTGCCATCGGTCGGGGCTCACAAGAGACCCAGTACTTC

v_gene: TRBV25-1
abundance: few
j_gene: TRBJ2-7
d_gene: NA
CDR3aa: CASSADRMKTYEQYF
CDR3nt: TGTGCCAGCAGTGCCGACAGGATGAAAACCTACGAGCAGTACTTC

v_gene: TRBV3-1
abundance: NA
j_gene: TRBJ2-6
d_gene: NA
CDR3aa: CASSQPQGANVLTF
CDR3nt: TGTGCCAGCAGCCAACCGCAGGGGGCCAACGTCCTGACTTTC

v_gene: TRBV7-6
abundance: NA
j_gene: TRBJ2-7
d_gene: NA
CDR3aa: CASSPWAGGYEQYF
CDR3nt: TGTGCCAGCAGCCCCTGGGCAGGGGGGTACGAGCAGTACTTC

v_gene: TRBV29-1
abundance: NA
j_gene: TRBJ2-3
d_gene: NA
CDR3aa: CSAAGTGLTDTQYF
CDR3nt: TGCAGCGCGGCCGGGACGGGGCTCACAGATACGCAGTATTTT

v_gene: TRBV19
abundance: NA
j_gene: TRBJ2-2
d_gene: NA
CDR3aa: CAISIGLNTGELFF
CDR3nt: TGTGCCATTAGTATTGGATTAAACACCGGGGAGCTGTTTTTT

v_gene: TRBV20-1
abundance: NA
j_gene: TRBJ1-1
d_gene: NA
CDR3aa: CSARNLEGAFF
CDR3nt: TGCAGTGCTAGAAATCTCGAGGGGGCTTTCTTT

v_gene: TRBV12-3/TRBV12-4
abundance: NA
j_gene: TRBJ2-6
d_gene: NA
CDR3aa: CASSPRGTYGANVLTF
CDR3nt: TGTGCCAGCAGTCCCAGGGGGACTTATGGGGCCAACGTCCTGACTTTC

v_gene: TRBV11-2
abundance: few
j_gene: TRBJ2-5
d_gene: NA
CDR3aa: CASSAVTSVQETQYF
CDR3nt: TGTGCCAGCAGCGCCGTGACTAGTGTTCAAGAGACCCAGTACTTC

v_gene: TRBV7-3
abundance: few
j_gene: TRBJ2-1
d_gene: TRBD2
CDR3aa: CASSSAGGGSYNEQFF
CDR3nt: TGTGCCAGCAGCTCCGCGGGCGGGGGTTCCTACAATGAGCAGTTCTTC

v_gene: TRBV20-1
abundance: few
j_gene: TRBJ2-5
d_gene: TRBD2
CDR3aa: CSARGAGGTEETQYF
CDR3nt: TGCAGTGCTAGAGGAGCGGGGGGGACGGAAGAGACCCAGTACTTC

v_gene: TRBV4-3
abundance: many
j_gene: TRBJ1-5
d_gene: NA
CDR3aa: CASSHNRRGDQPQHF
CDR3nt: TGCGCCAGCAGCCATAATCGAAGGGGAGATCAGCCCCAGCATTTT

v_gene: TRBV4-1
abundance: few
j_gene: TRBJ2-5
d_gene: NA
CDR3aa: CASSQGMRETQYF
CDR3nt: TGCGCCAGCAGCCAAGGGATGAGGGAGACCCAGTACTTC

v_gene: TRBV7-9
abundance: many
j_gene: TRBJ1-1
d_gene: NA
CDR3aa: CASSFLTENTEAFF
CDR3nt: TGTGCCAGCAGCTTCCTAACAGAGAACACTGAAGCTTTCTTT

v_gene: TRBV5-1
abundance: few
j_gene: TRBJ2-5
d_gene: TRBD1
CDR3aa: CASSVTGTAEETQYF
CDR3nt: TGCGCCAGCAGCGTGACCGGGACAGCTGAAGAGACCCAGTACTTC

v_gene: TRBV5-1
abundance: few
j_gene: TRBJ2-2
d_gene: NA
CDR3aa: CASSLEWQRTGELFF
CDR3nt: TGCGCCAGCAGCTTGGAATGGCAGCGCACCGGGGAGCTGTTTTTT

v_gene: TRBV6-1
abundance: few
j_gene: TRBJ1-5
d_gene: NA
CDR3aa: CASTGPTHLGSNQPQHF
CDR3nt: TGTGCCAGCACGGGACCTACACATTTAGGTTCCAATCAGCCCCAGCATTTT

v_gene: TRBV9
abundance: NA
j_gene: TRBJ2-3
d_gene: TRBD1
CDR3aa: CASSETGVDTQYF
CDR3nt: TGTGCCAGCAGCGAAACAGGGGTAGATACGCAGTATTTT

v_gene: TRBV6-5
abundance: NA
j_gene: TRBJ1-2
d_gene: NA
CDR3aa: CASRTRDYGYTF
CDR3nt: TGTGCCAGCAGGACGAGAGACTATGGCTACACCTTC

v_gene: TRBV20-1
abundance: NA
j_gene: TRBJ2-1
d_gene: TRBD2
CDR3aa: CSAGTSGGLNEQFF
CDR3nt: TGCAGTGCGGGGACTAGCGGGGGACTCAATGAGCAGTTCTTC

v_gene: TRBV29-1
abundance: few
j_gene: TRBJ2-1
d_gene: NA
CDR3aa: CSSGGGGRGGNEQFF
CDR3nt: TGCAGCTCTGGAGGAGGGGGCAGGGGAGGCAATGAGCAGTTCTTC

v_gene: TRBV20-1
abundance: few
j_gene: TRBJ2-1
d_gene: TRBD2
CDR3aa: CSVPGLGYNEQFF
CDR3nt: TGCAGTGTACCGGGACTAGGCTACAATGAGCAGTTCTTC

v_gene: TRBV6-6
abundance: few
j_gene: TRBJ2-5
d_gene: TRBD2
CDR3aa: CASSYSRGGLAETQYF
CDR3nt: TGTGCCAGCAGTTACTCTCGGGGGGGCCTCGCAGAGACCCAGTACTTC

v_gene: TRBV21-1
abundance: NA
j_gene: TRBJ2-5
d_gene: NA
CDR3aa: CASNRGQGQTQYF
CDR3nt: TGTGCCAGCAACAGAGGACAGGGCCAGACCCAGTACTTC

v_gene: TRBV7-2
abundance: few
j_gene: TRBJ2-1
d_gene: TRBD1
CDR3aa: CASSQGQGPYNEQFF
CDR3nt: TGTGCCAGCAGCCAGGGACAGGGGCCCTACAATGAGCAGTTCTTC

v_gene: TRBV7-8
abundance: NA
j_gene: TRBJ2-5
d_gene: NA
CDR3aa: CASSFRDGSRTQYF
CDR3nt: TGTGCCAGCAGCTTCCGGGACGGCAGTCGGACCCAGTACTTC

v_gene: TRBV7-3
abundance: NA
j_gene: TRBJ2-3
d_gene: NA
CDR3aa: CASSRTELSTDTQYF
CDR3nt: TGTGCCAGCAGCCGAACAGAGCTTAGCACAGATACGCAGTATTTT

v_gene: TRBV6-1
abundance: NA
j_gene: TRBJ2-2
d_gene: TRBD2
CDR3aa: CASTRSRGRDTGELFF
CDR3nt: TGTGCCAGCACTCGAAGTAGAGGGAGGGACACCGGGGAGCTGTTTTTT

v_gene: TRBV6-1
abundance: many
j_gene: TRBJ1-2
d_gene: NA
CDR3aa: CALGSRHYGYTF
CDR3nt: TGTGCCCTCGGGTCAAGACACTATGGCTACACCTTC

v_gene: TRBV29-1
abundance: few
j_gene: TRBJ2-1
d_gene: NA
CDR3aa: CSVHSAATEQFF
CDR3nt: TGCAGCGTCCATTCGGCAGCGACTGAGCAGTTCTTC

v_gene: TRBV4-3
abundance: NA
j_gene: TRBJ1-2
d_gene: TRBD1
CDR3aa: CASSQDDRAYGYTF
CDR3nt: TGCGCCAGCAGCCAAGATGACAGGGCTTATGGCTACACCTTC

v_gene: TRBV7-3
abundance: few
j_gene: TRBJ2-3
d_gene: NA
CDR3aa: CASSSLPPPDTQYF
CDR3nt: TGTGCCAGCAGCTCCCTTCCTCCGCCGGATACGCAGTATTTT

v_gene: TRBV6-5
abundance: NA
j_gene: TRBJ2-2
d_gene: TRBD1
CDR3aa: CASSTAGQGLTGELFF
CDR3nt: TGTGCCAGCAGTACAGCGGGACAGGGGCTCACCGGGGAGCTGTTTTTT

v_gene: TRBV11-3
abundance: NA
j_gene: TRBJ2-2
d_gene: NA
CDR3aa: CASSLGLMNTGELFF
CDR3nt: TGTGCCAGCAGCCTCGGGCTAATGAACACCGGGGAGCTGTTTTTT

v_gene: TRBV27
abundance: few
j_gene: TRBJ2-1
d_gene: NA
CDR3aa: CASSFPGSYNEQFF
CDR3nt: TGTGCCAGCAGTTTCCCCGGCTCCTACAATGAGCAGTTCTTC

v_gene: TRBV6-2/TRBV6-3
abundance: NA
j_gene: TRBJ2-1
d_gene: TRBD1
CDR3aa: CASSLQGNNEQFF
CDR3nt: TGTGCCAGCAGTTTACAGGGGAACAATGAGCAGTTCTTC

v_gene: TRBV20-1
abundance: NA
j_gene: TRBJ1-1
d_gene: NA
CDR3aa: CSARETLSGDTEAFF
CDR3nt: TGCAGTGCTAGAGAGACCCTATCTGGGGACACTGAAGCTTTCTTT

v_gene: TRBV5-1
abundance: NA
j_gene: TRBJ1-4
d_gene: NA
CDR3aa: CASSLWGGTNEKLFF
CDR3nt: TGCGCCAGCAGCTTATGGGGAGGTACTAATGAAAAACTGTTTTTT

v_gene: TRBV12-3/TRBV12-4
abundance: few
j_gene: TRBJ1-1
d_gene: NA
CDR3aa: CASTLISGGIAFF
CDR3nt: TGTGCCAGCACCCTAATTTCGGGGGGAATAGCTTTCTTT

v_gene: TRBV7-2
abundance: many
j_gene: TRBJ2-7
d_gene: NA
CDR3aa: CASSLRVFSYEQYF
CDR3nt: TGTGCCAGCAGCTTACGGGTATTCTCCTACGAGCAGTACTTC

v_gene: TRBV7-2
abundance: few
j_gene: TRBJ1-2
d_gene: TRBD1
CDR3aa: CASSPRTGFSGDGYTF
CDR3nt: TGTGCCAGCAGCCCCCGGACAGGGTTTAGTGGAGATGGCTACACCTTC

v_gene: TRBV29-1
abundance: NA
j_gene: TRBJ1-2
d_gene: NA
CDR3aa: CSVEEQVFHGYTF
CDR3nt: TGCAGCGTTGAAGAACAGGTTTTCCATGGCTACACCTTC